This T cell receptor beta chain was sequenced in a study of T cell changes during pregnancy in multiple sclerosis. This clone was observed a single time. In germline, CDR1 is SGHVS, CDR2 FQNEAQ. The length of the CDR3 is 13 residues. Trimming cost V 5 bases and J 6 bases, with 13 bases left between them. Sequencing used immunoSEQ multiplex PCR; TCRdb keeps in-frame clones, though not all of them. The sample contains about 99,000 clones, about 90% of which appear only once. The TCR comes from a female donor with multiple sclerosis, enrolled in a pregnancy study. The sequences come from peripheral blood, collected after pregnancy. The chain carries TRBV7-8 and TRBJ1-1; D is perhaps TRBD1 (5 bases). This CDR3 reads CASSVAGLSEAFF. CDR3 DNA sequence: TGTGCCAGCAGCGTCGCGGGGCTGTCTGAAGCTTTCTTT.